The clone carrying this T cell receptor (beta chain) showed up just a few times. Its antigen remains unknown. This sample is drawn from a study of human T cells and chemical hapten exposure. Time point noted: patch test 3, about 24 weeks after DPC sensitization. Specified treatment: therapeutic diphenylcyclopropenone sensitization with weekly scalp DPC. Germline V CDR1 and CDR2: SGHRS, YFSETQ. V was clipped by 4 bases and J by 0 bases; unmatched bases: 10. This CDR3 contains 17 residues. TCRdb re-derived calls from the RACE reads in MiXCR, one entry per CDR3 protein. The repertoire holds 150,000 to 200,000 distinct CDR3 sequences, about a quarter seen once, with roughly 2.2% in the top ten. The study's findings and limits: PT1 expanded TCR counts and patch test score correlated positively.

The sequence came from a young woman with alopecia areata. Some clones in this sample may be carry-over from other donors' samples. The rearrangement joins TRBV5-1 to TRBJ1-1; 9 nucleotides match TRBD1. The sequences come from whole blood, collected in connection with sensitization to the hapten diphenylcyclopropenone (DPC). The CDR3 here is CASSPLTQGAMNTEAFF. The CDR3 DNA follows: TGCGCCAGCAGCCCTCTGACACAGGGGGCGATGAACACTGAAGCTTTCTTT. The full variable domain, rest sourced from reference TRBV5-1 and TRBJ1-1, is KAGVTQTPRYLIKTRGQQVTLSCSPISGHRSVSWYQQTPGQGLQFLFEYFSETQRNKGNFPGRFSGRQFSNSRSEMNVSTLELGDSALYLCASSPLTQGAMNTEAFFGQGTRLTVV.